The 7 T cell receptor beta chains below were found in one sample sequenced in a study of blood T cell repertoires in COVID-19. The table came from immunoSEQ multiplex PCR; TCRdb's copy has only in-frame clones and leaves some out. The repertoire includes around 290,000 clones, 88% of them detected once, and just under 1% sits in the top ten. Sequenced sample: PBMCs or T cells enriched from blood (not recorded which). The receptor source for this set is a woman in her thirties who had recovered from COVID-19.

The chain has TRBV9 and TRBJ1-5; D is undetermined. This CDR3 has 14 residues. Germline CDR1 and CDR2: SGDLS and YYNGEE. Trimming removed 3 bases from V and 5 bases from J, with 12 bases in between. The CDR3 DNA follows: TGTGCCAGCAGCGGGAACAGTAACGATCAGCCCCAGCATTTT. Its translation is CASSGNSNDQPQHF.

The chain employs TRBV24-1 and TRBJ2-5; 9 nucleotides line up with TRBD1. Trimming at V came to 4 bases and at J to 8 bases, leaving 10 bases not matched to a gene. This CDR3 is built from 15 residues. Per the germline V gene, CDR1 is KGHDR and CDR2 is SFDVKD. This CDR3 reads CATSETGGPGETQYF. The CDR3 DNA follows: TGTGCCACCAGTGAAACAGGGGGCCCGGGGGAAACCCAGTACTTC.

In this sample, this clone turned up once. The chain carries TRBV5-4 and TRBJ2-2; 7 bases line up with TRBD2. CDR1 SGHNT and CDR2 YYREEE come from the germline V gene (reference sequence). The trim removed 10 bases at V and 5 bases at J, leaving 11 bases unmatched. The CDR3 extends over 14 amino acids. CDR3 residues: CASERGGGTGELFF. DNA for the CDR3: TGTGCCTCGGAACGCGGGGGTGGGACCGGGGAGCTGTTTTTT.

This chain uses TRBV5-1 with TRBJ2-1, with 12 bases that match TRBD1. Losses at the gene ends were 3 bases for V and 6 bases for J; bases not matched to a gene: 4. Germline-derived CDR1 and CDR2 are SGHRS and YFSETQ. This CDR3 contains 15 residues. CDR3: CASSWGQGAINEQFF. DNA of the CDR3: TGCGCCAGCAGCTGGGGACAGGGGGCTATCAATGAGCAGTTCTTC.

The chain is built from TRBV28 and TRBJ2-7; D possibly corresponds to TRBD1 (6 bases). The CDR3 contains 16 residues. Germline loops: CDR1 MDHEN, CDR2 SYDVKM. V shed 2 bases and J shed 3 bases, with 17 bases lying between them. The CDR3 protein is CASSLSTGSPVYEQYF. DNA for the CDR3: TGTGCCAGCAGTTTAAGCACAGGGTCCCCAGTCTACGAGCAGTACTTC.

The rearrangement links TRBV19 to TRBJ1-1, with 7 nucleotides matching TRBD1. The V gene end was trimmed by 2 bases and the J gene end by 8 bases; junction bases not matched to a gene: 2. The CDR3 is made up of 12 amino acids. In germline, CDR1 is LNHDA, CDR2 SQIVND (reference sequence). DNA for the CDR3: TGTGCCAGTAGTATACGGACAGGAGAAGCTTTCTTT. Translated, it gives CASSIRTGEAFF.

This clone came up a few times. J is TRBJ1-1 and V is TRBV4-1; D is perhaps TRBD1 (5 bases). Germline values: CDR1 MGHRA, CDR2 YSYEKL. With 0 bases removed from V and 1 base from J, the gap between germline ends came to 12 bases. This CDR3 comprises 16 residues. CDR3 sequence: CASSQDIAGGNTEAFF. The CDR3 DNA reads TGCGCCAGCAGCCAAGATATAGCGGGGGGGAACACTGAAGCTTTCTTT.